The clone carrying this TCR beta chain has only one observation. Its antigen is currently unknown. Repertoires were generated with immunoSEQ multiplex PCR, while TCRdb's copy carries only in-frame clones and drops some. Among 90,000 to 120,000 clones listed, about 85% were seen once. This specimen comes from a study of T cell responses to AZD1222 COVID-19 vaccine. The study's findings and limits: It was only 6 or 7 AZD1222 recipients who were seropositive at baseline.

Per germline, CDR1 SGHTA and CDR2 FQGNSA. The CDR3 contains 12 residues. Trimming cost V 11 bases and J 4 bases, with 9 bases left between them. This sequence joins TRBV7-2 and TRBJ2-6, with no clear D. The material was peripheral blood, obtained 28 days after the second AZD1222 dose. This TCR was sampled from an adult who received the AZD1222 COVID-19 vaccine. The CDR3, as DNA: TGTGCCTCCCGACCCGGGGCCAACGTCCTGACTTTC. Its translation is CASRPGANVLTF.